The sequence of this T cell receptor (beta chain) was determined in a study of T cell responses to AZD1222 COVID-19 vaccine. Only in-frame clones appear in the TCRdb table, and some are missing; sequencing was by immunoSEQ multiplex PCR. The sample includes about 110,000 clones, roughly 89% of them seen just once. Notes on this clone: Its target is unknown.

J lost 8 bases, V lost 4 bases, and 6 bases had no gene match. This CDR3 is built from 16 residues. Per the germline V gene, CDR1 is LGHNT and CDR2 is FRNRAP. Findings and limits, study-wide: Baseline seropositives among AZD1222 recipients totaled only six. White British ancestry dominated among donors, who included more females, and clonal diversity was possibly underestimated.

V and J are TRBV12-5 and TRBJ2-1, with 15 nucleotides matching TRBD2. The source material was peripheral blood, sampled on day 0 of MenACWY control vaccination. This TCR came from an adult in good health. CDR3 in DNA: TGTGCTAGTGGTTCGGGACTAGCGGGGGGTGGGGATGAGCAGTTCTTC. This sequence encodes CASGSGLAGGGDEQFF.